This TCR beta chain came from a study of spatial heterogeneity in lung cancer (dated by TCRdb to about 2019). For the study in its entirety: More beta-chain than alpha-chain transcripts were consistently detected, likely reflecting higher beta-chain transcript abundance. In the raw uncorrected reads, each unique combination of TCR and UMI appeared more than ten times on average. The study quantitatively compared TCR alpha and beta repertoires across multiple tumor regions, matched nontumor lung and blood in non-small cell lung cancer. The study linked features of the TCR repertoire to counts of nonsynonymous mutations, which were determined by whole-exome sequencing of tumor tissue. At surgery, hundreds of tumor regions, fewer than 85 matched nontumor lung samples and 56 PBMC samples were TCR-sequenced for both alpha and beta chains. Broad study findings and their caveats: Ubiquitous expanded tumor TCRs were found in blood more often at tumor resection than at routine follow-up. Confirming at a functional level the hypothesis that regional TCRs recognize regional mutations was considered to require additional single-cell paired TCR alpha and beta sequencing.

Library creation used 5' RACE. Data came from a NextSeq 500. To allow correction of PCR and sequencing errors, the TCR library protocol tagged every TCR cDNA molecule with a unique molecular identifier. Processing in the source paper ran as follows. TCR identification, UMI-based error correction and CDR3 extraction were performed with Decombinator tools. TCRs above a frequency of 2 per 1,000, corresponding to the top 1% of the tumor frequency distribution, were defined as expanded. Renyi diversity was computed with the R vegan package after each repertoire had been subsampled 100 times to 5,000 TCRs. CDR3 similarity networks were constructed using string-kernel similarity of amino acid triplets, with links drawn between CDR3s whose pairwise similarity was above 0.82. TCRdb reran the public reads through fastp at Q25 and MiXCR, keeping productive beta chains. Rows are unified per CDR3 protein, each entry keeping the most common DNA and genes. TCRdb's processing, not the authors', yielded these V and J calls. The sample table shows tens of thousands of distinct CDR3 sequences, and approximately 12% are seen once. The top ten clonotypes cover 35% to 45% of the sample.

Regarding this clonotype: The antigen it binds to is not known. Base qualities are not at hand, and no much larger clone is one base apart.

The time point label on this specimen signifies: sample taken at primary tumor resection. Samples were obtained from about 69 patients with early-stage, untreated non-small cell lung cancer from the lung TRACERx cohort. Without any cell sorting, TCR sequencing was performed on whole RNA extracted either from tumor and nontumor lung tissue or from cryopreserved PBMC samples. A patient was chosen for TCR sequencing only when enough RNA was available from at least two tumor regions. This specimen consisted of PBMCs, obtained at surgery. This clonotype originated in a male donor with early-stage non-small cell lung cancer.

The nucleotide sequence reads TGCGCCAGCAGCTTTGGATCGGGGGGTGAAAAACTGTTTTTT. It codes for CASSFGSGGEKLFF. Recombination linked TRBV5-1 to TRBJ1-4; TRBD1 is a possible D gene, resting on 5 matching bases. There are 14 amino acids in the CDR3, from cysteine to phenylalanine inclusive. The DNA shown is the 42-base CDR3, in frame from base 1. Per the germline V gene, SGHRS is the CDR1 and YFSETQ is the CDR2. Trimming removed 2 bases from V and 7 bases from J, leaving 12 bases between the germline ends.